The 30 T cell receptor beta chains below all came from one sample that was sequenced in a study of blood T cell repertoires in COVID-19. Sequencing used immunoSEQ multiplex PCR; TCRdb keeps in-frame clones, though not all of them. The table has about 160,000 clones, under 85% seen once; the top ten hold about an eighth. The specimen sequenced was peripheral blood. The receptor set was obtained from a man aged 65-85 years who had recovered from COVID-19.

The chain has TRBV19 and TRBJ2-3, with D possibly TRBD2 on 5 matching bases. The CDR3 covers 15 residues. Trimming took 3 bases from V and 1 from J, leaving 11 bases between them. Per germline, CDR1 LNHDA and CDR2 SQIVND (reference sequence). The CDR3 here is CASSMSRAGTDTQYF. The CDR3, as DNA: TGTGCCAGTAGTATGTCCCGAGCGGGCACAGATACGCAGTATTTT.

The rearrangement uses TRBV28 and TRBJ1-6, with 7 positions matching TRBD1. The CDR3 covers 14 residues. CDR1 and CDR2 (germline): MDHEN, SYDVKM. Germline trimming cut 2 bases from V and 7 bases from J; bases unmatched to any gene: 2. CDR3 sequence (DNA): TGTGCCAGCAGTTTACCAGGGGGGAATTCACCCCTCCACTTT. Its translation: CASSLPGGNSPLHF.

The rearrangement uses TRBV1 and TRBJ1-2; the listed D gene, TRBD1, was not tested against the DNA. TRBV1 represents a pseudogene. There are 14 residues in the CDR3. The CDR3 bases are TGCACCAGCAGCCAGGACCCAAACAGGCGAGGCTACACCTTC. Protein: CTSSQDPNRRGYTF.

The J gene is TRBJ2-7, the V gene TRBV19; the D gene is possibly TRBD1 (6 bases). Germline CDR1 and CDR2: LNHDA and SQIVND (reference sequence). This CDR3 region has 15 residues. V was cut by 0 bases and J by 2 bases, with 11 bases left in between. CDR3 region: CASSIEWTETYEQYF. The CDR3 DNA reads TGTGCCAGTAGTATAGAATGGACAGAAACCTACGAGCAGTACTTC.

The chain combines TRBV28 with TRBJ2-7; D may be TRBD2 (6 bases). This CDR3 is built from 12 residues. V lost 3 bases to trimming and J lost 7 bases, with 10 bases between them. Germline V gene lookup returns CDR1 MDHEN and CDR2 SYDVKM. The CDR3 DNA is TGTGCCAGCAGTTTGGAGGGGCAGGAGCAGTACTTC. Encoded protein: CASSLEGQEQYF.

This clone has only one observation. The chain has TRBV6-1 and TRBJ1-2, with a tentative D call TRBD1 (5 bases). Trimming took off 10 bases at V and 4 bases at J, with 16 bases between the two ends. The germline V gene has CDR1 MNHNS and CDR2 SASEGT. The CDR3 is 13 amino acids. CDR3 amino acids: CATPGLRGYGYTF. CDR3 sequence (DNA): TGTGCCACCCCGGGACTCCGAGGCTATGGCTACACCTTC.

This chain uses TRBV13 with TRBJ2-7, with TRBD2 identical over 12 bases. Trimming removed 5 bases from V and 3 bases from J; junction bases left unmatched: 5. Germline loops: CDR1 PRHDT, CDR2 FYEKMQ (reference sequence). The CDR3 contains 15 residues. CDR3 nucleotides: TGTGCCAGCAGCGAGGCGGGACTAGCGGGCTACGAGCAGTACTTC. Translating it yields CASSEAGLAGYEQYF.

The rearrangement links TRBV5-1 to TRBJ2-2; TRBD1 matches 11 bases. The germline CDR1 and CDR2 sequences are SGHRS and YFSETQ. Trimming removed 3 bases from V and 4 bases from J; junction bases left unmatched: 5. The CDR3 runs to 16 residues. The DNA for the CDR3 is TGCGCCAGCAGCTCCGGACAGGGGGCTAGCACCGGGGAGCTGTTTTTT. Amino acids: CASSSGQGASTGELFF.

The chain carries TRBV27 and TRBJ1-2; 9 bases map to TRBD1. The CDR3 covers 14 residues. Germline CDR1 is MNHEY and CDR2 is SMNVEV (reference sequence). V shed 6 bases and J 4 bases; nucleotides not matched to a gene: 6. CDR3 region: CASRSGTGPYGYTF. The CDR3 DNA reads TGTGCCAGCAGATCCGGGACAGGGCCCTATGGCTACACCTTC.

V and J are TRBV5-1 and TRBJ1-1, with 8 bases identical to TRBD1. From germline, CDR1 is SGHRS and CDR2 YFSETQ. Trimming at V came to 0 bases and at J to 4 bases, leaving 5 bases not matched to a gene. CDR3 length equals 15 residues. The CDR3 is CASSLEGQGVTEAFF. In DNA form, the CDR3 reads TGCGCCAGCAGCTTGGAAGGACAGGGAGTCACTGAAGCTTTCTTT. Combining the CDR3 with reference TRBV5-1 and TRBJ1-1 gives the whole variable domain KAGVTQTPRYLIKTRGQQVTLSCSPISGHRSVSWYQQTPGQGLQFLFEYFSETQRNKGNFPGRFSGRQFSNSRSEMNVSTLELGDSALYLCASSLEGQGVTEAFFGQGTRLTVV.

The gene calls are TRBV28 and TRBJ1-2; perhaps TRBD1 as D (5 bases). The CDR3 is made up of 13 amino acids. Germline V CDR1 and CDR2: MDHEN, SYDVKM. V lost 7 bases, J lost 2 bases, and 11 bases lay in between. CDR3 DNA: TGTGCCAGCACCACGGGACTAAACTATGGCTACACCTTC. Translation: CASTTGLNYGYTF.

J is TRBJ1-6 and V is TRBV11-2, with 9 bases fitting TRBD1. V lost 5 bases, J lost 7 bases, and 6 bases stayed unmatched. In germline, CDR1 is SGHAT, CDR2 FQNNGV. CDR3 size: 15 residues. CDR3 sequence (DNA): TGTGCCAGCAGCGCAGCGGACAGGGGAAATTCACCCCTCCACTTT. Amino acids: CASSAADRGNSPLHF.

This clone was picked up a small number of times. The chain has TRBV24-1 and TRBJ2-2; a weak D match, TRBD1 (6 bases). The germline V gene encodes CDR1 KGHDR and CDR2 SFDVKD. Trimming pared 4 bases from V and 5 bases from J, leaving 10 bases between. The CDR3 has 14 amino acids. The CDR3 DNA reads TGTGCCACCAGTGAACAAGGGGGAACCGGGGAGCTGTTTTTT. This codes for CATSEQGGTGELFF.

The genes are TRBV3-1 (or the pseudogene TRBV3-2) and TRBJ2-1; a weak D match, TRBD2 (5 bases). V lost 4 bases and J 6 bases, leaving 7 bases between the germline ends. This CDR3 has 12 amino acids. Germline CDR1 and CDR2: LGHDT and YNNKEL (reference sequence). CDR3 protein: CASSRTVNEQFF. The CDR3 nucleotides are TGTGCCAGCAGCCGGACTGTCAATGAGCAGTTCTTC.

V gene TRBV5-4 combines with J gene TRBJ1-1; the match to TRBD1 covers 7 bases. The germline V gene encodes CDR1 SGHNT and CDR2 YYREEE (reference sequence). CDR3 length: 16 amino acids. Unmatched junction bases numbered 11, after V lost 4 bases and J lost 2 bases. The CDR3 DNA follows: TGTGCCAGCAGCCAGAATACAGGGGCGACTAACACTGAAGCTTTCTTT. Encoded protein: CASSQNTGATNTEAFF.

V gene TRBV15 combines with J gene TRBJ2-5, with D perhaps matching TRBD2 (6 bases). Germline V gene lookup returns CDR1 LNHNV and CDR2 YYDKDF (reference sequence). This CDR3 contains 14 residues. V lost 1 base to trimming and J lost 5 bases, with 11 bases between them. CDR3 nucleotides: TGTGCCACCAGCAGAGGAGGGGCGGGGGAGACCCAGTACTTC. Its translation is CATSRGGAGETQYF.

This clone was recorded many times. The V call is TRBV5-4, the J call TRBJ2-7, with TRBD2 matching over 7 bases. CDR3 length: 13 residues. Per the germline V gene, CDR1 is SGHNT and CDR2 is YYREEE (reference sequence). J lost 5 bases, V lost 4 bases, and 6 bases had no gene match. CDR3 amino acids: CASSRDYPHEQYF. CDR3 coding DNA: TGTGCCAGCAGCCGGGACTACCCCCACGAGCAGTACTTC.

The chain combines TRBV7-6 with TRBJ1-2; 7 bases map to TRBD1. After removal of 3 bases from V and 4 bases from J, the junction contained 2 bases not matched to a gene. CDR1 is SGHVS and CDR2 is FNYEAQ in the germline V gene. The CDR3 consists of 13 residues. This CDR3 reads CASSLGQFYGYTF. The CDR3 region has the DNA TGTGCCAGCAGCTTGGGACAGTTCTATGGCTACACCTTC.

This sequence joins TRBV7-8 and TRBJ2-3, with TRBD2 matching over 11 bases. CDR1 is SGHVS, CDR2 FQNEAQ, per germline. V dropped 7 bases and J dropped 9; count of bases not matched to a gene: 15. The CDR3 runs to 16 residues. The CDR3 DNA is TGTGCCAGCACAAACCGAGATAGCGGGAGGGCCGGGACGCAGTATTTT. It specifies CASTNRDSGRAGTQYF.

This chain uses TRBV6-5 with TRBJ1-5, with 7 bases matching TRBD1. The V gene end was trimmed by 4 bases and the J gene end by 5 bases; junction bases not matched to a gene: 11. Per the germline V gene, CDR1 is MNHEY and CDR2 is SVGAGI. The CDR3 length is 16 residues. The CDR3 loop reads CASSSLGAGGDQPQHF. CDR3 DNA sequence: TGTGCCAGCAGTTCCTTGGGGGCAGGGGGTGATCAGCCCCAGCATTTT.

This clone was observed a single time. The rearrangement uses TRBV19 and TRBJ1-1; TRBD1 is a possible D gene (5 bases). Germline V gene lookup returns CDR1 LNHDA and CDR2 SQIVND (reference sequence). This CDR3 has 15 amino acids. Trimming shortened V by 3 bases and J by 2 bases, and 13 bases separated the two germline ends. In DNA, the CDR3 is TGTGCCAGTAGTATCAGGGTGGGGATTAACACTGAAGCTTTCTTT. Translating gives CASSIRVGINTEAFF.

V and J are TRBV29-1 and TRBJ2-2; D is uncertain. CDR3 length equals 16 residues. V was cut by 7 bases and J by 0 bases, with 18 bases left in between. Germline assignment: CDR1 SQVTM and CDR2 ANQGSEA. CDR3 protein: CSASTARFANTGELFF. The CDR3 DNA is TGCAGCGCCTCGACTGCCCGATTCGCGAACACCGGGGAGCTGTTTTTT.

A single count supports this clone. This chain uses TRBV7-2 with TRBJ2-3; possibly TRBD2 for D (6 bases). Germline loops: CDR1 SGHTA, CDR2 FQGNSA. The V end lost 1 base, the J end lost 7 bases, and 12 bases lay between the germline ends. This CDR3 has 14 residues. CDR3 region: CASSLGRETYTQYF. Written as DNA, the CDR3 is TGTGCCAGCAGCTTAGGGCGGGAAACGTATACGCAGTATTTT.

The chain carries TRBV4-1 and TRBJ2-5; D is perhaps TRBD1 (5 bases). Trimming pared 4 bases from V and 1 base from J, leaving 10 bases between. CDR1 is MGHRA and CDR2 is YSYEKL in the germline V gene. The CDR3 runs 14 residues. For the CDR3, the DNA is TGCGCCAGCAGCCGACAGACCCTCCAAGAGACCCAGTACTTC. Translation gives CASSRQTLQETQYF.

The chain recombines TRBV10-3 with TRBJ2-7; the match to TRBD1 covers 10 bases. Germline lookup yields CDR1 ENHRY and CDR2 SYGVKD. The junction had 1 base not matched to a gene; V was cut back by 3 bases and J by 2 bases. The CDR3 has 14 residues. The CDR3 bases are TGTGCCATCAGTGATGGGACAGGGGCCTACGAGCAGTACTTC. Protein sequence: CAISDGTGAYEQYF.

This clone has only a few counts. The J gene is TRBJ1-2, the V gene TRBV10-2, with D possibly being TRBD1 (6 bases). V shed 0 bases and J shed 3 bases, with 11 bases lying between them. CDR1 and CDR2 (germline): WSHSY, SAAADI. CDR3 length: 15 amino acids. The DNA of the CDR3 is TGCGCCAGCAGTGAGTCAGGGGGGAGGGACTATGGCTACACCTTC. Its protein is CASSESGGRDYGYTF.

This sequence joins TRBV3-1 (or the pseudogene TRBV3-2) and TRBJ1-3; no definite D call. V lost 1 base to trimming and J lost 0 bases, with 16 bases between them. CDR1 is LGHDT, CDR2 YNNKEL, per germline (reference sequence). CDR3 length: 18 amino acids. The CDR3 loop is CASSQVMTAGLSGNTIYF. The CDR3 bases are TGTGCCAGCAGCCAAGTTATGACGGCGGGCCTCTCTGGAAACACCATATATTTT.

J is TRBJ2-5 and V is TRBV19; 16 bases are shared with TRBD2. CDR1 is LNHDA, CDR2 SQIVND, per germline (reference sequence). V lost 6 bases and J lost 4; bases outside the gene matches: 8. The CDR3 has 17 amino acids. CDR3 bases: TGTGCCAGTAGCCAGGGACTAGCGGGAGGGGAAGGAGAGACCCAGTACTTC. It encodes CASSQGLAGGEGETQYF.

The chain combines TRBV7-9 with TRBJ2-2; D is unclear. V was cut by 0 bases and J by 1 base, with 6 bases left in between. Germline-derived CDR1 and CDR2 are SEHNR and FQNEAQ (reference sequence). CDR3 length: 15 amino acids. In DNA form, the CDR3 reads TGTGCCAGCAGCTTAGCGCCAGGGAACACCGGGGAGCTGTTTTTT. It codes for CASSLAPGNTGELFF.

This CDR3 reads CASSELAGVGTDTQYF. The CDR3 nucleotides are TGTGCCAGCAGCGAACTAGCGGGAGTTGGCACAGATACGCAGTATTTT. This chain links TRBV6-4 with TRBJ2-3; 11 nucleotides match TRBD2. Trimming took 6 bases from V and 1 from J; bases not matched to a gene: 6. The CDR3 sequence is 16 residues long. Germline V gene data show CDR1 as MRHNA and CDR2 as SNTAGT.